This is a list of T cell receptor beta chains from one sample in a study of cytomegalovirus exposure and HLA in healthy donors. The repertoire was sequenced with immunoSEQ multiplex PCR; TCRdb's copy has only in-frame clones and lacks some. Of approximately 150,000 clones listed, roughly 78% are singletons. The specimen sequenced was PBMCs. These receptor sequences come from a female donor in good health and CMV-seronegative. Both conserved end residues are part of each CDR3. The D gene is left open where the match is weak. Not every row has a clone size; where given, it reads once, few, many or a size class.

j_gene | v_gene | abundance | d_gene | CDR3nt | CDR3aa
TRBJ1-4 | TRBV2 | NA | NA | TGTGCCAGCAGTGAAGCAAAGGGACTGAGACAGAGGGCGACTAATGAAAAACTGTTTTTT | CASSEAKGLRQRATNEKLFF
TRBJ2-1 | TRBV5-1 | NA | NA | TGCGCCAGCAGCTTGGCCGGAGGGGGGGCCTACAATGAGCAGTTCTTC | CASSLAGGGAYNEQFF
TRBJ1-1 | TRBV15 | NA | NA | TGTGCCACCAGCAGAGATCGGGGTGGGTACACTGAAGCTTTCTTT | CATSRDRGGYTEAFF
TRBJ2-5 | TRBV5-6 | NA | NA | TGTGCCAGCAGCTTGCGTGGAGGGGAGACCCAGTACTTC | CASSLRGGETQYF
TRBJ2-2 | TRBV27 | NA | TRBD2 | TGTGCCAGCAGTTTGGCCGGGCGCCCCTGGACTAGCCCGACCGGGGAGCTGTTTTTT | CASSLAGRPWTSPTGELFF
TRBJ1-3 | TRBV9 | NA | TRBD1 | TGTGCCAGCAGCTCAAGAGCAGGGGGCTCAGGAAACACCATATATTTT | CASSSRAGGSGNTIYF
TRBJ1-1 | TRBV6-6 | few | TRBD1 | TGTGCCAGCAGTTATAGTGGGGACAGAAAAGCTTTCTTT | CASSYSGDRKAFF
TRBJ2-2 | TRBV6-6 | NA | TRBD2 | TGTGCCAGCAGCCCTTTAGCGGGGGGGCAGACCGGGGAGCTGTTTTTT | CASSPLAGGQTGELFF
TRBJ1-4 | TRBV5-1 | NA | NA | TGCGCCAGCAGCCCTGGGGGGAATGAAAAACTGTTTTTT | CASSPGGNEKLFF
TRBJ2-2 | TRBV28 | NA | NA | TGTGCCAGCAGCCCTACACCATCCGACAGGAACCTCGGGGAGCTGTTTTTT | CASSPTPSDRNLGELFF
TRBJ1-2 | TRBV7-8 | NA | NA | TGTGCCAGCAGCCCACACGGGGGTCAAAACTATGGCTACACCTTC | CASSPHGGQNYGYTF
TRBJ1-1 | TRBV7-8 | NA | TRBD1 | TGTGCCAGCAGTACGGACAGGGTAAGGACTGAAGCTTTCTTT | CASSTDRVRTEAFF
TRBJ1-1 | TRBV18 | NA | NA | TGTGCCAGCTCACCACATAAGACAGGCTCTACTGAAGCTTTCTTT | CASSPHKTGSTEAFF
TRBJ2-1 | TRBV19 | once | TRBD1 | TGTGCCAGTAGTGGACAGGGGGGTGAGGAGTTCTTC | CASSGQGGEEFF
TRBJ1-2 | TRBV6-1 | once | NA | TGTGCCAGCAGTGAAGGGGGACGGGGGTATGGCTACACCTTC | CASSEGGRGYGYTF
TRBJ2-7 | TRBV15 | once | TRBD1 | TGTGCCACCAGCAGAAACCGGGACAGGGCTGATGAGCAGTACTTC | CATSRNRDRADEQYF
TRBJ2-2 | TRBV30 | NA | NA | TGTGCCTGGAAGGACTACTCGGTCGGGGAGCTGTTTTTT | CAWKDYSVGELFF
TRBJ2-1 | TRBV5-6 | NA | TRBD2 | TGTGCCAGCAGCTTCCGACTAGCGGGAGGCAATGAGCAGTTCTTC | CASSFRLAGGNEQFF
TRBJ2-7 | TRBV11-3 | NA | NA | TGTGCCAGCAGCTTAGGCCCAGGACTATCCTACGAGCAGTACTTC | CASSLGPGLSYEQYF
TRBJ1-1 | TRBV5-6 | NA | NA | TGTGCCAGCAGCCGAGCTTACACTGAAGCTTTCTTT | CASSRAYTEAFF
TRBJ1-1 | TRBV30 | NA | TRBD1 | TGTGCCTGGAGTCAGCCGGACAGGGAAGCTTTCTTT | CAWSQPDREAFF
TRBJ2-6 | TRBV29-1 | NA | TRBD1 | TGCAGCGTCCTCACCACAGGGGCCGGGGCCAACGTCCTGACTTTC | CSVLTTGAGANVLTF
TRBJ1-1 | TRBV5-6 | NA | NA | TGTGCCAGCAGCTTGACCCCGGACAGTGAAGCTTTCTTT | CASSLTPDSEAFF
TRBJ2-2 | TRBV27 | once | NA | TGTGCCAGCAGTCCCCGGTTGGGGGCAGGGGCCTTGCGAGGAACCGGGGAGCTGTTTTTT | CASSPRLGAGALRGTGELFF
TRBJ1-4 | TRBV19 | NA | TRBD1 | TGTGCCAGTATGCCGGGACAGTATAATGAAAAACTGTTTTTT | CASMPGQYNEKLFF
TRBJ1-2 | TRBV9 | NA | NA | TGTGCCAGCAGCGTACCGAGGAATGGCTACACCTTC | CASSVPRNGYTF
TRBJ1-2 | TRBV7-9 | NA | TRBD1 | TGTGCCAGCAGCACGGGACAGGGGAACTATGGCTACACCTTC | CASSTGQGNYGYTF
TRBJ1-6 | TRBV7-9 | NA | TRBD1 | TGTGCCAGCAGCCCTACAGGGGCCGGTAGCTCCTATAATTCACCCCTCCACTTT | CASSPTGAGSSYNSPLHF
TRBJ2-5 | TRBV21-1 | once | NA | TGTGCCAGCAGCAAAGGGCCTAGCGGGGTCCAAGAGACCCAGTACTTC | CASSKGPSGVQETQYF
TRBJ2-3 | TRBV10-1 | NA | TRBD2 | TGCGCCAGCAGTGACGGACTAGCTCCCCTCGATACGCAGTATTTT | CASSDGLAPLDTQYF
TRBJ1-4 | TRBV29-1 | NA | NA | TGCAGCGTTCGAGGAGTTAATGAAAAACTGTTTTTT | CSVRGVNEKLFF
TRBJ1-3 | TRBV28 | NA | NA | TGTGCCAGCAGCGAACAATCGTCCGGGAACACCATATATTTT | CASSEQSSGNTIYF
TRBJ1-2 | TRBV10-3 | once | TRBD1 | TGTGCCATCAGTGAGTCGACGGGACAGGGCTATGGCTACACCTTC | CAISESTGQGYGYTF
TRBJ2-3 | TRBV19 | few | TRBD2 | TGTGCCAGTAGTATCAGACTAGCGGGGGGTTCAGATACGCAGTATTTT | CASSIRLAGGSDTQYF